What follows describes a single T cell receptor beta chain. Its specificity is not known. The sample is drawn from a study of B cell selection in AIRE deficiency. The study's findings and limits: Only TCRbeta was sequenced; about 33% of shared healthy Treg sequences appeared in Tconv.

CD4+CD127+ cells were sorted as the conventional CD4 T cells. Generated by immunoSEQ multiplex PCR, the TCRdb table keeps only in-frame clones and is missing some. The data contain tens of thousands of clones, about 96% of them singletons. The CDR3 totals 14 residues. Germline CDR1 reads SGHNT; CDR2 reads YENEEA. V gave up 0 bases and J gave up 4 bases, with 8 bases separating them. The sample taken for sequencing was conventional CD4+ T cells sorted from PBMCs. The clonotype originates from a human donor with AIRE deficiency. The chain combines TRBV11-3 with TRBJ2-3; D possibly uses TRBD1 or TRBD2 (5 bases each). The CDR3 DNA reads as TGTGCCAGCAGCTTAGATCGGGACGCAGATACGCAGTATTTT. Translation gives CASSLDRDADTQYF.